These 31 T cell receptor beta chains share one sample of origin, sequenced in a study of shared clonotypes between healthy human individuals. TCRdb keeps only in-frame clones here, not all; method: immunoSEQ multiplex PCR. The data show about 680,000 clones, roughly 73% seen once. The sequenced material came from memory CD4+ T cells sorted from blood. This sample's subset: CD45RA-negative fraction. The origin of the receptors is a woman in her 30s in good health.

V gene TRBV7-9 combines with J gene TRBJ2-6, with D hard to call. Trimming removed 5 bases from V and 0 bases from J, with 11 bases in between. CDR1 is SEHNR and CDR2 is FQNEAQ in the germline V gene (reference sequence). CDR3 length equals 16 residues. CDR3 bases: TGTGCCAGCAGCACTACCGTATTCTCTGGGGCCAACGTCCTGACTTTC. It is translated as CASSTTVFSGANVLTF.

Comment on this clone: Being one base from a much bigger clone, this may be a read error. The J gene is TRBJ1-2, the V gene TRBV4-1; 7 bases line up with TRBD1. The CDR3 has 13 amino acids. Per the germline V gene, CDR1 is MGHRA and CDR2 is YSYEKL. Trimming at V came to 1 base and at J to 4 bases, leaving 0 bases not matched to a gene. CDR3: CASSQGQGYGYTF. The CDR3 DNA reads TGCGCCAGCAGCCAAGGACAGGGCTATGGCTACACCTTC.

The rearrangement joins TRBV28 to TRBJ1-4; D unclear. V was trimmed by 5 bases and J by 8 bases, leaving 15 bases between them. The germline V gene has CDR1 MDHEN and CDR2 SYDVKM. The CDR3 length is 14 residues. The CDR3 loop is CASSIPPGIEKLFF. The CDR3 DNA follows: TGTGCCAGCAGTATACCGCCGGGGATCGAAAAACTGTTTTTT.

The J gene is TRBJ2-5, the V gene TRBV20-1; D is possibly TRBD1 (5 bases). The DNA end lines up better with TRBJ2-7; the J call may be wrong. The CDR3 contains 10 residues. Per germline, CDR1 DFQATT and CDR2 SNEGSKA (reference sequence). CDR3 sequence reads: CSAGEYEQYF. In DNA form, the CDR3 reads TGCAGTGCAGGGGAATACGAGCAGTACTTC.

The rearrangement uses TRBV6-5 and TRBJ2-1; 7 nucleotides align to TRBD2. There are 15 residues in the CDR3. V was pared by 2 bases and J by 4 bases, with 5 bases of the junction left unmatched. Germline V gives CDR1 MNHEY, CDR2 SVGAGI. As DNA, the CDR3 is TGTGCCAGCAGTTACCCCCTAGCGGATTACAATGAGCAGTTCTTC. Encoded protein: CASSYPLADYNEQFF.

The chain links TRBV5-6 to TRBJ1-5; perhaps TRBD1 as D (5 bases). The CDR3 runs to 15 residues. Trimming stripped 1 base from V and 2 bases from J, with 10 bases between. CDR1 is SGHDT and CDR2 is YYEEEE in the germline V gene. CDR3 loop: CASSLWDWGNQPQHF. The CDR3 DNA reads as TGTGCCAGCAGCTTGTGGGACTGGGGCAATCAGCCCCAGCATTTT.

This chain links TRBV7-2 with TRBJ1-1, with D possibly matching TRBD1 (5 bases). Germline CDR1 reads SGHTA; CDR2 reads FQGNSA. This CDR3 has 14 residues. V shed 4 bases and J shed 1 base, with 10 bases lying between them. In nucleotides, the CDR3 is TGTGCCAGCAGCTCTCGACAGAGGAACACTGAAGCTTTCTTT. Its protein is CASSSRQRNTEAFF. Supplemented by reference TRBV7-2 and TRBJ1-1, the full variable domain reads GAGVSQSPSNKVTEKGKDVELRCDPISGHTALYWYRQSLGQGLEFLIYFQGNSAPDKSGLPSDRFSAERTGGSVSTLTIQRTQQEDSAVYLCASSSRQRNTEAFFGQGTRLTVV.

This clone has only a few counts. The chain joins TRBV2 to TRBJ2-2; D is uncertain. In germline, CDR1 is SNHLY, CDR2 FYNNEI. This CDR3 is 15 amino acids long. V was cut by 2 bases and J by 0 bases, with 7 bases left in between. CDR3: CASSENDPNTGELFF. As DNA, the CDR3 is TGTGCCAGCAGTGAAAACGACCCGAACACCGGGGAGCTGTTTTTT. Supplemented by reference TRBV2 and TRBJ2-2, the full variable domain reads EPEVTQTPSHQVTQMGQEVILRCVPISNHLYFYWYRQILGQKVEFLVSFYNNEISEKSEIFDDQFSVERPDGSNFTLKIRSTKLEDSAMYFCASSENDPNTGELFFGEGSRLTVL.

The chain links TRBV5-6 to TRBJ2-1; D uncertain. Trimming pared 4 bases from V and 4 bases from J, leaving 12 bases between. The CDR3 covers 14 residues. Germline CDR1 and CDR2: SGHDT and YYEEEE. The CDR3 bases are TGTGCCAGCAGCCCCTTGGACCAATACAATGAGCAGTTCTTC. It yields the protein CASSPLDQYNEQFF.

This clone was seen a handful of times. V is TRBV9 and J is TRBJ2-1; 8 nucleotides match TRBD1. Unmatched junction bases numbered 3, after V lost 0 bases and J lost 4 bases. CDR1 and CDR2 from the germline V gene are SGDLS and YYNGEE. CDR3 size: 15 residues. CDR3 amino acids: CASSVDTGGYNEQFF. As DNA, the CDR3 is TGTGCCAGCAGCGTAGACACAGGGGGGTACAATGAGCAGTTCTTC.

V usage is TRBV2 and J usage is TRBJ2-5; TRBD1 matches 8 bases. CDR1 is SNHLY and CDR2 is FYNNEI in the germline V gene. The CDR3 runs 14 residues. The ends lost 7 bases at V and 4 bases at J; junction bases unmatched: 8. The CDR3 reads CASTHQGQGETQYF. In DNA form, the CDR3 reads TGTGCCAGCACTCATCAAGGACAGGGAGAGACCCAGTACTTC. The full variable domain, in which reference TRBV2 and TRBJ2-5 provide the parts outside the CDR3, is EPEVTQTPSHQVTQMGQEVILRCVPISNHLYFYWYRQILGQKVEFLVSFYNNEISEKSEIFDDQFSVERPDGSNFTLKIRSTKLEDSAMYFCASTHQGQGETQYFGPGTRLLVL.

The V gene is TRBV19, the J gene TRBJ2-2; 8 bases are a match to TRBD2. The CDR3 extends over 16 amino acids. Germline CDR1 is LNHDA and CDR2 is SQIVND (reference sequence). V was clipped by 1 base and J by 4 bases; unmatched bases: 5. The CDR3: CASSIGVAGGTGELFF. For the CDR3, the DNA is TGTGCCAGTAGTATAGGGGTGGCGGGAGGCACCGGGGAGCTGTTTTTT.

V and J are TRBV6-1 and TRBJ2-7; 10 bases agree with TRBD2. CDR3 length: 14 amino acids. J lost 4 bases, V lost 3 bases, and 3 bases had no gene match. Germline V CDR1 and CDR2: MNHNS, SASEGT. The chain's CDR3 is CASSDGSGGYEQYF. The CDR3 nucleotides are TGTGCCAGCAGTGATGGTAGCGGGGGGTACGAGCAGTACTTC.

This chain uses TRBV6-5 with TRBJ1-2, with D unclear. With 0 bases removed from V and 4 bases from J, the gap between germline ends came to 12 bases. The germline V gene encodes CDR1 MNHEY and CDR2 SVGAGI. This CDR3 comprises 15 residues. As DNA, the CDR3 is TGTGCCAGCAGTTACTCGGGCAGATTCGGCTATGGCTACACCTTC. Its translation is CASSYSGRFGYGYTF.

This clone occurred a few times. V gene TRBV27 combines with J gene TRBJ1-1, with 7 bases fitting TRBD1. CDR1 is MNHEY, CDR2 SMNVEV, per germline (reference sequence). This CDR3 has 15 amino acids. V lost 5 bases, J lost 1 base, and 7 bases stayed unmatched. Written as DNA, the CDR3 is TGTGCCAGCAGTCCAAGGGACAGCCAGAACACTGAAGCTTTCTTT. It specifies CASSPRDSQNTEAFF.

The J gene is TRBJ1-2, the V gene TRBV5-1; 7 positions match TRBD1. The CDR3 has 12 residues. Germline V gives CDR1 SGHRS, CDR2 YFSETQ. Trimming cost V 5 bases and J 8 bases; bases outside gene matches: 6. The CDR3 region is CASRYGQEGYTF. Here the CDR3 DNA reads TGCGCCAGCAGATACGGACAGGAAGGCTACACCTTC.

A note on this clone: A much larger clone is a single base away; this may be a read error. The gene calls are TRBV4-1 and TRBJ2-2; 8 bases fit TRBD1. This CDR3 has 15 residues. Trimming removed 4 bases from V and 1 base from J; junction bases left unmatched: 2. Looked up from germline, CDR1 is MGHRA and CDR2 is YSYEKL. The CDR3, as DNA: TGCGCCAGCAGCCCCGGGACAGGGAACACCGGGGAGCTGTTTTTT. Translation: CASSPGTGNTGELFF.

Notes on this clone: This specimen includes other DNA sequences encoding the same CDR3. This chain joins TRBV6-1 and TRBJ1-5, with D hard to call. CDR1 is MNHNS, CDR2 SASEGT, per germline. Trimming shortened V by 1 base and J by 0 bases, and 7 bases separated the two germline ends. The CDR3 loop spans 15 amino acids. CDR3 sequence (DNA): TGTGCCAGCAGTGAAGTACGGAATAGCAATCAGCCCCAGCATTTT. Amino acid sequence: CASSEVRNSNQPQHF.

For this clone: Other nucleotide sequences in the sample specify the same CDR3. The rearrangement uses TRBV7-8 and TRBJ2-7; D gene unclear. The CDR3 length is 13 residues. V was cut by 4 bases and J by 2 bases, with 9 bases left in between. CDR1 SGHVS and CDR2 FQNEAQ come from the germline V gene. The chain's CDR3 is CASSSDRPYEQYF. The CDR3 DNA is TGTGCCAGCAGCTCCGACCGGCCCTACGAGCAGTACTTC.

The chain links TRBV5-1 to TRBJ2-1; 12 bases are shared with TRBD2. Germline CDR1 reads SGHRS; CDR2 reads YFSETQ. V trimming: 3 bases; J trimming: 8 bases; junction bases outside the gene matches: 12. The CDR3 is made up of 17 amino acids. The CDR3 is CASSWDRTSGNFHEQFF. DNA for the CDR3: TGCGCCAGCAGCTGGGATCGGACTAGCGGGAACTTCCATGAGCAGTTCTTC.

The CDR3 protein is CASTPSGRDSNEQFF. For the CDR3, the DNA is TGTGCCAGCACCCCTAGCGGGAGGGATAGCAATGAGCAGTTCTTC. This chain links TRBV5-4 with TRBJ2-1; 12 bases map to TRBD2. The CDR3 sequence is 15 residues long. Germline CDR1 SGHNT, CDR2 YYREEE (reference sequence). The J segment lost 6 bases and the V segment lost 6 bases, leaving 7 bases of the junction unmatched.

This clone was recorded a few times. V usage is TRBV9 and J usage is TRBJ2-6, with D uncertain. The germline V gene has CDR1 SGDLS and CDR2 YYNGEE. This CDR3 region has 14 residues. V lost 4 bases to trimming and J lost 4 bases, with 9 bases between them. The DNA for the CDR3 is TGTGCCAGCAGCCCGATTGGGGGGGCCAACGTCCTGACTTTC. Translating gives CASSPIGGANVLTF.

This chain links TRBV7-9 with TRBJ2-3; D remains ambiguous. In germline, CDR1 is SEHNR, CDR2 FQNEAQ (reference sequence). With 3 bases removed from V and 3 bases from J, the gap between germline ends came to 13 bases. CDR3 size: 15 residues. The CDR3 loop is CASSFEVMETDTQYF. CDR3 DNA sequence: TGTGCCAGCAGCTTCGAGGTTATGGAGACAGATACGCAGTATTTT. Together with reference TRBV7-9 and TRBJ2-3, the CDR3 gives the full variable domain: DTGVSQNPRHKITKRGQNVTFRCDPISEHNRLYWYRQTLGQGPEFLTYFQNEAQLEKSRLLSDRFSAERPKGSFSTLEIQRTEQGDSAMYLCASSFEVMETDTQYFGPGTRLTVL.

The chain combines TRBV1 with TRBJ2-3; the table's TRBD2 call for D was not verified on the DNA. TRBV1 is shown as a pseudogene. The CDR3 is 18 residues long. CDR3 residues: CTSSQDPLDCAGAGTQYF. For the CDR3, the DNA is TGCACCAGCAGCCAAGATCCCCTGGATTGCGCGGGAGCGGGTACGCAGTATTTT.

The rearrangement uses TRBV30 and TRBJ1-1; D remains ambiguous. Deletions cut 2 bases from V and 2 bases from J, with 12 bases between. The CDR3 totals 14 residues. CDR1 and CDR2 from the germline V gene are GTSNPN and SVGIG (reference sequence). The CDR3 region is CAWSNFQPNTEAFF. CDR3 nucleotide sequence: TGTGCCTGGAGTAACTTCCAGCCAAACACTGAAGCTTTCTTT.

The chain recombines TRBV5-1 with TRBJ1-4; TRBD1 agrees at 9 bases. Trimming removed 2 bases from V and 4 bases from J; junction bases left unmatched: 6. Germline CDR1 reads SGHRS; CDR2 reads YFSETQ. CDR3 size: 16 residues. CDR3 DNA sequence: TGCGCCAGCAGCTTTATGGGGACAGGGAATAATGAAAAACTGTTTTTT. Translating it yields CASSFMGTGNNEKLFF. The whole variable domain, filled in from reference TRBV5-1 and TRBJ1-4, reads KAGVTQTPRYLIKTRGQQVTLSCSPISGHRSVSWYQQTPGQGLQFLFEYFSETQRNKGNFPGRFSGRQFSNSRSEMNVSTLELGDSALYLCASSFMGTGNNEKLFFGSGTQLSVL.

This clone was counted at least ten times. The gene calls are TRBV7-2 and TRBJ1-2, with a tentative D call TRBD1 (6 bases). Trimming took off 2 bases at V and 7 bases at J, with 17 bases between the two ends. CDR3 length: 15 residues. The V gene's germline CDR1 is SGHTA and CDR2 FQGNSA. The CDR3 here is CASSLSQGEGGGYTF. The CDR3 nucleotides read TGTGCCAGCAGCTTAAGCCAGGGAGAAGGGGGTGGCTACACCTTC.

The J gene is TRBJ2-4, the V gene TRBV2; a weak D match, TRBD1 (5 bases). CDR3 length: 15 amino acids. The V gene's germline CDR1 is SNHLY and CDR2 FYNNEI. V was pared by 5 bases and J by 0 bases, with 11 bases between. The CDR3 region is CASSLTALAKNIQYF. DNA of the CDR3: TGTGCCAGCAGTTTGACAGCGTTAGCCAAAAACATTCAGTACTTC.

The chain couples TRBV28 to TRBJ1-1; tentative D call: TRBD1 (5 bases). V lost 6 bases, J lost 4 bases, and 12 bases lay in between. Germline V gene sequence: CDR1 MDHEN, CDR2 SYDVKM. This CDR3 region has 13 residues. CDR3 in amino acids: CASSSGGSTEAFF. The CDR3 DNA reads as TGTGCCAGCAGCTCCGGGGGTAGCACTGAAGCTTTCTTT.

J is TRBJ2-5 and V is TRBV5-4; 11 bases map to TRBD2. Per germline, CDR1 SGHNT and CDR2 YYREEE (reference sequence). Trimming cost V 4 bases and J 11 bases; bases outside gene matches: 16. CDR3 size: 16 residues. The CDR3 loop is CASSQGLAGTEGRQYF. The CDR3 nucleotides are TGTGCCAGCAGCCAAGGACTAGCGGGCACCGAGGGCCGGCAGTACTTC.

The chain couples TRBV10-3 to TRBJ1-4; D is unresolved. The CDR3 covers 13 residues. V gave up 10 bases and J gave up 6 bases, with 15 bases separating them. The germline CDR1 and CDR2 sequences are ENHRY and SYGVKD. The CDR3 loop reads CATNTRPDEKLFF. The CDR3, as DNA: TGTGCCACCAACACTAGGCCGGATGAAAAACTGTTTTTT.